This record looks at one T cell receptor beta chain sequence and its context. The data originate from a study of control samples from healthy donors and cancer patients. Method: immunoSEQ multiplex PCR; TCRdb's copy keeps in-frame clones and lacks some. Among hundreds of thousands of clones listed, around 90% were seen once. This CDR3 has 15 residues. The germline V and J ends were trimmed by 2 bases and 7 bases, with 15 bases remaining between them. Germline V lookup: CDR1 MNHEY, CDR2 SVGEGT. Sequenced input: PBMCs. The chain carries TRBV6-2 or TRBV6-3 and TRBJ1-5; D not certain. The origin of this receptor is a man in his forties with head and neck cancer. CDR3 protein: CASSYEGLVLQPQHF. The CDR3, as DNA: TGTGCCAGCAGTTACGAGGGCCTAGTCTTACAGCCCCAGCATTTT.